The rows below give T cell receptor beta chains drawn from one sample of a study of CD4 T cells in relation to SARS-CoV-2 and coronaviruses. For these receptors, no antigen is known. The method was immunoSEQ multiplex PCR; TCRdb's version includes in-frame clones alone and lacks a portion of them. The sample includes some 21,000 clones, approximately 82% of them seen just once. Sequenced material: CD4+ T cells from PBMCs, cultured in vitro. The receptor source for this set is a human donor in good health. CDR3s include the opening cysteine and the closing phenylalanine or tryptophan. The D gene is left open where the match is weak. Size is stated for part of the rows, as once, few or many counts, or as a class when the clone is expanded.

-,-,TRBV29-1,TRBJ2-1,CSAMPGGGYNEQFF,TGCAGCGCGATGCCTGGAGGGGGGTACAATGAGCAGTTCTTC
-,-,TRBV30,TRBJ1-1,CAWTLQGTGVGAFF,TGTGCCTGGACCCTCCAAGGGACGGGAGTAGGAGCTTTCTTT
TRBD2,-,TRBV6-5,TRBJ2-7,CASRGTSGRAGEQYF,TGTGCCAGCAGGGGGACTAGCGGGAGGGCGGGCGAGCAGTACTTC
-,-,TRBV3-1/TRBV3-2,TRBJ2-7,CASSQIEGEQYF,TGTGCCAGCAGCCAAATCGAGGGTGAGCAGTACTTC
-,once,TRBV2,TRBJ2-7,CASSERFEQYF,TGTGCCAGCAGTGAAAGGTTCGAGCAGTACTTC
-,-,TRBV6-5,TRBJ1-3,CASSQGSRNTIYF,TGTGCCAGCAGCCAGGGATCTAGGAACACCATATATTTT
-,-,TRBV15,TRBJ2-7,CATSRERTAGEQYF,TGTGCCACCAGCAGAGAACGGACCGCAGGGGAGCAGTACTTC
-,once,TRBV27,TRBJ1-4,CARGGDEKLFF,TGTGCCCGGGGCGGGGATGAAAAACTGTTTTTT
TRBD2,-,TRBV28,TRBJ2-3,CASSLSLAATDTQYF,TGTGCCAGCAGTTTATCACTAGCGGCCACAGATACGCAGTATTTT
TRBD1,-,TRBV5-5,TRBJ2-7,CASSLRDRNTYEQYF,TGTGCCAGCAGCCTGAGGGACAGGAATACCTACGAGCAGTACTTC
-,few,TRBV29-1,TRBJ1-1,CSAGRLGYTEAFF,TGCAGCGCGGGGAGGTTGGGGTACACTGAAGCTTTCTTT
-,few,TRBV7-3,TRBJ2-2,CASGRVRSGELFF,TGTGCCAGCGGCAGGGTTAGGTCCGGGGAGCTGTTTTTT
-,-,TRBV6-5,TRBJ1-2,CASSYSILDGYGYTF,TGTGCCAGCAGTTACTCGATACTGGACGGGTATGGCTACACCTTC
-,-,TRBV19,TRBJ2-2,CASSIGATGELFF,TGTGCCAGTAGTATAGGAGCCACCGGGGAGCTGTTTTTT
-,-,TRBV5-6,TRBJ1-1,CASSLYHNTEAFF,TGTGCCAGCAGCTTGTACCACAACACTGAAGCTTTCTTT
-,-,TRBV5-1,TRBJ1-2,CASSQGHPSISYGYTF,TGCGCCAGCAGCCAGGGACATCCGTCGATAAGTTATGGCTACACCTTC
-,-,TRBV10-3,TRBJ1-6,CAISEFPDSPLHF,TGTGCCATCAGTGAGTTCCCGGACTCACCCCTCCACTTT
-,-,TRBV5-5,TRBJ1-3,CASSLGTISSGNTIYF,TGTGCCAGCAGCTTGGGGACTATAAGCTCTGGAAACACCATATATTTT